A selection of T cell receptor beta chains follows, all from one sample in a study of yellow fever vaccine responses in identical twins. TCRdb re-derived calls from the RT-PCR reads in MiXCR, one entry per CDR3 protein. This repertoire shows about 21,000 distinct CDR3 sequences, 60% to 80% found once; its top ten account for more than 4.5%. The sample was T cells from blood (PBMCs), unsorted or a sorted subset (not recorded which), taken before or after yellow fever vaccination (not recorded which). The receptors shown here come from a woman aged 18-30 years who received the yellow fever vaccine. Both conserved end residues are trimmed from each CDR3.

CDR3 | J | V
SGTGGVEETQY | TRBJ2-5 | TRBV20-1
ASSPTGTVYEQY | TRBJ2-7 | TRBV7-6
ASVGETSGSNDNEQF | TRBJ2-1 | TRBV2
SARLDRGLQPQH | TRBJ1-5 | TRBV20-1
ASSLGGQQPQH | TRBJ1-5 | TRBV4-1
ASSEPGTGNYGYT | TRBJ1-2 | TRBV28
ASSPRMRASGNNEQF | TRBJ2-1 | TRBV18
ATTPLRGLELF | TRBJ2-2 | TRBV15
ASSESSTDTQY | TRBJ2-3 | TRBV2
SVEGTGTLSGELF | TRBJ2-2 | TRBV29-1
ASRAQGNNQPQH | TRBJ1-5 | TRBV2
SVLRETEAF | TRBJ1-1 | TRBV29-1
ASSSRTSSTDTQY | TRBJ2-3 | TRBV4-3
ASSSLGGPYEQY | TRBJ2-7 | TRBV12-3/TRBV12-4
ASSPPSGRFDIKETQY | TRBJ2-5 | TRBV23-1
SVVGLADEQF | TRBJ2-1 | TRBV29-1
ASRSRTGIFNEQF | TRBJ2-1 | TRBV12-3/TRBV12-4
ASSPQGPTPLYNEQF | TRBJ2-1 | TRBV18
ASSKGRPEETQY | TRBJ2-5 | TRBV11-3
ASSQALAGRGELF | TRBJ2-2 | TRBV14
ASSQGQGGYNEQF | TRBJ2-1 | TRBV5-6
ASSLSFRQALQETQY | TRBJ2-5 | TRBV27
ASNSYNEQF | TRBJ2-1 | TRBV5-2
ASSLSMGFGNTIY | TRBJ1-3 | TRBV27
ASSRGGTEAF | TRBJ1-1 | TRBV4-1
ASSLVAGPDNEQF | TRBJ2-1 | TRBV5-1
ATHPQGTNSPLH | TRBJ1-6 | TRBV10-3
ASSSASAGLSGYGYT | TRBJ1-2 | TRBV6-5
ASSLGTVNYNEQF | TRBJ2-1 | TRBV11-2
ASSLRLAGTTDTQY | TRBJ2-3 | TRBV18
ASHAWTGSSYEQY | TRBJ2-7 | TRBV11-1
ASSLLEETQY | TRBJ2-5 | TRBV5-6
ASSLAGDSGPYGYT | TRBJ1-2 | TRBV5-1
ASSETGEPYNEQF | TRBJ2-1 | TRBV2
ASSSRGRVEETQY | TRBJ2-5 | TRBV12-3/TRBV12-4
ASSRDLPHEQF | TRBJ2-1 | TRBV5-1
ASSRWTGAIY | TRBJ1-3 | TRBV11-2
ASTLSSRGPQH | TRBJ1-5 | TRBV19
ASSSAQGWFTEAF | TRBJ1-1 | TRBV6-2/TRBV6-3
SARDPSQPQH | TRBJ1-5 | TRBV20-1
ASSSVTGMNTEAF | TRBJ1-1 | TRBV12-3/TRBV12-4
ASSNRDREQETQY | TRBJ2-5 | TRBV19
SARSGSRTGTEAF | TRBJ1-1 | TRBV20-1
SARPASTDTQY | TRBJ2-3 | TRBV20-1
ASSLNRGPGSYNEQF | TRBJ2-1 | TRBV7-8
ASSPASGQAGNTIY | TRBJ1-3 | TRBV18